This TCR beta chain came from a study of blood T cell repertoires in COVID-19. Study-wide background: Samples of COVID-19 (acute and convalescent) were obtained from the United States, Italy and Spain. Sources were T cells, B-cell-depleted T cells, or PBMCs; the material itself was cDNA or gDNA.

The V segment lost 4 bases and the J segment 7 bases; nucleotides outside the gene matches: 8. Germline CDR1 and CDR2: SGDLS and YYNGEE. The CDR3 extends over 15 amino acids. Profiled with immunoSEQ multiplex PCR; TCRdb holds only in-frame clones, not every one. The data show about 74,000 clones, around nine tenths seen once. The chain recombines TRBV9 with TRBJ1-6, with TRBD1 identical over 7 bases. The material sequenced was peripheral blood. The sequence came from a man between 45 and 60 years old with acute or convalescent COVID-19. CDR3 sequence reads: CASSTPGQKNSPLHF. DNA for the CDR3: TGTGCCAGCAGCACTCCGGGACAGAAGAATTCACCCCTCCACTTT.